This T cell receptor beta chain was documented in a study of T cell responses to AZD1222 COVID-19 vaccine. Germline CDR1 MDHEN, CDR2 SYDVKM. V was clipped by 4 bases and J by 4 bases; unmatched bases: 4. The CDR3 is 14 residues long. Study-wide results and limits: The study found vaccine-associated CD4 TCRs spanning spike, dominant at 160-218 and 743-854.

On this clone: Antigen: not known.

Generated by immunoSEQ multiplex PCR, the TCRdb table keeps only in-frame clones and is missing some. This table holds more than 95,000 clones, about 91% found once. This TCR was sampled from an adult in good health. Sequences were derived from peripheral blood, sampled on day 0 of AZD1222 vaccination. V and J are TRBV28 and TRBJ2-3; 8 nucleotides align to TRBD1. DNA for the CDR3: TGTGCCAGCAGTTCTGGACAGGGATCAGATACGCAGTATTTT. It is translated as CASSSGQGSDTQYF.